This T cell receptor beta chain was captured in a study of CD8+CD57+ T cells in acquired aplastic anemia (dated by TCRdb to between 2017 and 2018). A note on the overall study: DNA extracted from sorted CD4+ and CD8+ cells had a mean of about 3.2 ug, with a range of 0.2 to 27.4 ug. CD8+CD57+ expansion was defined as a frequency above the mean frequency observed in healthy subjects. Broader findings and caveats from the paper: No significant difference in CD8+ Simpson's diversity was found between patients and healthy controls (P=0.060). Although some 28 CD8+ CDR3 sequences were shared by patients and controls, these sequences appeared highly expressed in patients and within the immunodominant clones of patients.

CDR1 is given as SGDLS and CDR2 as YYNGEE, both from the germline V gene. The CDR3 sequence holds 12 residues, the cysteine and phenylalanine included. Here the CDR3 DNA is all that survives: 36 bases in frame from base 1. Patients chosen for sequencing had shown expansion of CD8+CD57+ cells by flow cytometry. Every patient had a diagnosis of severe acquired aplastic anemia based on International Study of Aplastic Anemia and Agranulocytosis and Camitta criteria. No therapy had been received by the patients at the time of blood sampling. In the study, sorted CD4+ and CD8+ blood T cells from patients with severe aplastic anemia and from healthy subjects underwent deep sequencing of TCR repertoires. Patients were enrolled under clinicaltrials.gov protocols 00001620, 01623167, 00001397, 00071045, 00081523 and 00961064 in the USA. Ficoll-Paque density gradient centrifugation was used to isolate peripheral blood mononuclear cells. Before DNA was extracted, CD4+ and CD8+ T cells were sorted using either FACS or magnetic beads.

TCR beta VDJ combination and CDR3 sequence profiling used genomic DNA as the template. TCR repertoire sequencing was run on an Illumina HiSeq 2000. In the source study's methods: Repertoire assessment relied on Simpson's diversity index, CDR3 size and DJ length profiles, and TRBV/TRBJ rearrangement plots. The most abundant DNA sequence in the deep sequencing data was taken as the immunodominant clone. CDR3 amino acid sequences were checked for sharing across subjects and were also compared against the VDJdb database and published repertoires. TCRdb trimmed public reads at Q25 via fastp, called clones via MiXCR and kept in-frame beta chains. Under each unique CDR3 protein, matching rows form one entry showing the most common genes and DNA. The V and J calls come from TCRdb's annotation, not from the publication. This sample lists about 190,000 distinct CDR3 sequences; more than 45% were detected once. The ten largest clones add up to 8.5% to 10% of the sample.

This clonotype was counted a single time. Its antigen is currently not known. An end of the junction does not agree with germline; a read error may underlie this. The sequencing sample was made of sorted CD4+, CD8+, or CD8+CD57+ T cells (not recorded which) from PBMCs. The V and J genes are TRBV9 and TRBJ2-1, and 10 junction bases match TRBD1. The source of this sequence is a human donor with aplastic anemia. The CDR3 region: CASSTGQGEEDF. The nucleotide sequence reads as follows: TGTGCCAGCAGCACCGGACAGGGGGAAGAGGACTTC. With the portions outside the CDR3 filled from the reference TRBV9 and TRBJ2-1 genes, the complete variable region becomes DSGVTQTPKHLITATGQRVTLRCSPRSGDLSVYWYQQSLDQGLQFLIQYYNGEERAKGNILERFSAQQFPDLHSELNLSSLELGDSALYFCASSTGQGEEDFGPGTRLTVL.